The rows below give T cell receptor beta chains drawn from one sample of a study of CD8 T cells in ankylosing spondylitis. One entry per CDR3 protein, called by TCRdb with MiXCR from the 5' RACE reads. The top ten clones hold 13% to 15% of a sample with a few hundred thousand distinct CDR3 sequences, roughly 8% of them seen once. Material for sequencing was blood, either unsorted or a sorted T cell fraction (not recorded which). These receptors were obtained from a male donor with ankylosing spondylitis. Each CDR3 is given with its conserved first and last residue. The order of the fields is clone size, J gene, V gene, D gene, CDR3 DNA, CDR3 protein. The D gene is left open where the match is weak. Rows may omit the clone size; those that give it use once, few, many or a size class.

size: many
J: TRBJ2-1
V: TRBV20-1
D: TRBD2
DNA: TGCAGTGCTCTCTCACACACTAGCGGGGTCTTCAATGAGCAGTTCTTC
CDR3: CSALSHTSGVFNEQFF

size: few
J: TRBJ2-3
V: TRBV24-1
D: TRBD2
DNA: TGTGCCACCACCCAACTAGCGGGATATGGAAGGGGCACAGATACGCAGTATTTT
CDR3: CATTQLAGYGRGTDTQYF

size: many
J: TRBJ1-6
V: TRBV5-1
D: .
DNA: TGCGCCAGCAGCCGCACCGGGTTTGATTCACCCCTCCACTTT
CDR3: CASSRTGFDSPLHF

size: .
J: TRBJ2-7
V: TRBV11-3
D: TRBD1
DNA: TGTGCCAGCAGCTGGGACGGACAGGGGTTCGCCTACGAGCAGTACTTC
CDR3: CASSWDGQGFAYEQYF

size: .
J: TRBJ2-7
V: TRBV7-2
D: .
DNA: TGTGCCAGCAGCTTATCACGGACACCCTACGAGCAGTACTTC
CDR3: CASSLSRTPYEQYF

size: .
J: TRBJ2-6
V: TRBV5-1
D: .
DNA: TGCGCCAGCAGCAAGGGGTTCGAAAGGGCCAACGTCCTGACTTTC
CDR3: CASSKGFERANVLTF

size: few
J: TRBJ1-2
V: TRBV18
D: .
DNA: TGTGCCAGCTCATCTGGACAGCTGAGAGCTAACTATGGCTACACCTTC
CDR3: CASSSGQLRANYGYTF

size: .
J: TRBJ2-1
V: TRBV7-8
D: TRBD1
DNA: TGTGCCAGCAGCAGGGGACAGGGGGCCTTCGGCGGGAGGGGCAATGAGCAGTTCTTC
CDR3: CASSRGQGAFGGRGNEQFF

size: few
J: TRBJ2-1
V: TRBV3-1
D: TRBD2
DNA: TGTGCCAGCAGCCAAGTAGCGGGAGGGCCGAGCTCCTACAATGAGCAGTTCTTC
CDR3: CASSQVAGGPSSYNEQFF

size: .
J: TRBJ2-1
V: TRBV12-3/TRBV12-4
D: TRBD2
DNA: TGTGCCAGCCATAGAAGGGGTAGCGGGCCCTACAATGAGCAGTTCTTC
CDR3: CASHRRGSGPYNEQFF

size: few
J: TRBJ2-1
V: TRBV5-1
D: .
DNA: TGCGCCAGCAGCGTTGGGACGGTTGAGTCACAGTTCTTC
CDR3: CASSVGTVESQFF

size: .
J: TRBJ2-1
V: TRBV5-1
D: TRBD2
DNA: TGCGCCAGCAGCCATGTACTAGCGGGAGGATACAATGAGCAGTTCTTC
CDR3: CASSHVLAGGYNEQFF

size: few
J: TRBJ2-1
V: TRBV9
D: .
DNA: TGTGCCAGCAGCGTAGTGGGGGCGCCTAACAATGAGCAGTTCTTC
CDR3: CASSVVGAPNNEQFF

size: few
J: TRBJ1-1
V: TRBV29-1
D: .
DNA: TGCAGCGCCGATCACCTAAGGGACGAAGCTTTCTTT
CDR3: CSADHLRDEAFF

size: few
J: TRBJ1-5
V: TRBV20-1
D: .
DNA: TGCAGTGCTAGACTGGCGGGGGATCAGCCCCAGCATTTT
CDR3: CSARLAGDQPQHF

size: few
J: TRBJ1-1
V: TRBV28
D: .
DNA: TGTGCCAGCAGTTTGGTGAGAACGGGCACTGAAGCTTTCTTT
CDR3: CASSLVRTGTEAFF

size: many
J: TRBJ2-3
V: TRBV29-1
D: .
DNA: TGCAGCGCTCCAAATCACGACAGCACAGATACGCAGTATTTT
CDR3: CSAPNHDSTDTQYF

size: few
J: TRBJ2-1
V: TRBV5-1
D: .
DNA: TGCGCCAGCAGCTTGGCCAGAAGAGACTACAATGAGCAGTTCTTC
CDR3: CASSLARRDYNEQFF

size: .
J: TRBJ2-1
V: TRBV4-2
D: TRBD2
DNA: TGTGCCAGCAGCCGGCCACGGGGACTAGCGGGAGGTATTGATATGGGTGAGCAGTTCTTC
CDR3: CASSRPRGLAGGIDMGEQFF

size: few
J: TRBJ2-7
V: TRBV5-1
D: TRBD1
DNA: TGCGCCAGCAGCCCCTCCGGACAGGGGGGTAGGGAGCAGTACTTC
CDR3: CASSPSGQGGREQYF

size: many
J: TRBJ2-7
V: TRBV12-3/TRBV12-4
D: .
DNA: TGTGCCAGCAGTTTAGGTTACCGGGACGGCGAGCAGTACTTC
CDR3: CASSLGYRDGEQYF

size: few
J: TRBJ2-7
V: TRBV27
D: TRBD1
DNA: TGTGCCAGCAGCCGGACAGGGCCCCCCAAAGACGAGCAGTACTTC
CDR3: CASSRTGPPKDEQYF

size: many
J: TRBJ2-1
V: TRBV5-1
D: TRBD1
DNA: TGCGCCAGCAGCTTGGGGGACAGCTACAATGAGCAGTTCTTC
CDR3: CASSLGDSYNEQFF

size: few
J: TRBJ2-5
V: TRBV7-2
D: .
DNA: TGTGCCAGCAGCTTAGGACTATTTGAGACCCAGTACTTC
CDR3: CASSLGLFETQYF

size: many
J: TRBJ2-2
V: TRBV3-1
D: .
DNA: TGTGCCAGCAGCCAAGATTTGGACAGGGAGCTGTTTTTT
CDR3: CASSQDLDRELFF

size: .
J: TRBJ1-4
V: TRBV4-2
D: .
DNA: TGTGCCAGCAGCCAAGACGGGGTTAAACTGTTTTTT
CDR3: CASSQDGVKLFF

size: many
J: TRBJ2-2
V: TRBV5-6
D: TRBD1
DNA: TGTGCCAGCAGGTCGACAGGGGCGAACACCGGGGAGCTGTTTTTT
CDR3: CASRSTGANTGELFF

size: .
J: TRBJ2-3
V: TRBV20-1
D: TRBD2
DNA: TGCAGTGCTTCCGGGAGGGGGGTTTCCCAGTATTTT
CDR3: CSASGRGVSQYF

size: .
J: TRBJ2-4
V: TRBV6-1
D: TRBD2
DNA: TGTGCCAGCAGCCCGACTAGCGGGACGATCGCCAAAAACATTCAGTACTTC
CDR3: CASSPTSGTIAKNIQYF

size: few
J: TRBJ1-1
V: TRBV20-1
D: TRBD1
DNA: TGCAGTGCTCTGCCAGGGGGCGGCACTGAAGCTTTCTTT
CDR3: CSALPGGGTEAFF

size: many
J: TRBJ2-2
V: TRBV5-1
D: TRBD2
DNA: TGCGCCAGCAGCCACCGACTAGCGGGAACCACCGGGGAGCTGTTTTTT
CDR3: CASSHRLAGTTGELFF

size: .
J: TRBJ2-7
V: TRBV7-6
D: TRBD1
DNA: TGTGCCAGCAGCAAATCAGGGGGTGGATCCTACGAGCAGTACTTC
CDR3: CASSKSGGGSYEQYF

size: few
J: TRBJ1-5
V: TRBV30
D: .
DNA: TGTGCCTGGAGCGGGGTGGAGAATAGCAATCAGCCCCAGCATTTT
CDR3: CAWSGVENSNQPQHF

size: .
J: TRBJ2-3
V: TRBV12-3/TRBV12-4
D: .
DNA: TGTGCCAGCAGTTTGATGGGTCACTTCACAGATACGCAGTATTTT
CDR3: CASSLMGHFTDTQYF

size: few
J: TRBJ1-2
V: TRBV28
D: TRBD1
DNA: TGTGCCAGCAGTTTAAACGACAGGGGGCACGGTGGCTACACCTTC
CDR3: CASSLNDRGHGGYTF

size: few
J: TRBJ2-3
V: TRBV4-1
D: TRBD1
DNA: TGCGCCAGCAGCCAAAGCACAGGGGGCCCTAGCACAGATACGCAGTATTTT
CDR3: CASSQSTGGPSTDTQYF

size: .
J: TRBJ2-1
V: TRBV27
D: .
DNA: TGTGCCAGCAGTTTATGGGCCAAGGGGTACAATGAGCAGTTCTTC
CDR3: CASSLWAKGYNEQFF

size: .
J: TRBJ1-3
V: TRBV7-6
D: .
DNA: TGTGCCAGCAGCTATTCAGGGTCAGGAAACACCATATATTTT
CDR3: CASSYSGSGNTIYF

size: .
J: TRBJ2-3
V: TRBV5-1
D: .
DNA: TGCGCCAGCAGCTTGGTGGCAGGAGACACAGATACGCAGTATTTT
CDR3: CASSLVAGDTDTQYF

size: many
J: TRBJ2-7
V: TRBV7-8
D: TRBD2
DNA: TGTGCCAGCAGCTCCGGGACTAGCGGGAGCTCCTACGAGCAGTACTTC
CDR3: CASSSGTSGSSYEQYF

size: many
J: TRBJ2-7
V: TRBV12-3/TRBV12-4
D: .
DNA: TGTGCCAGCAGTTTTCTCTCCTACGAGCAGTACTTC
CDR3: CASSFLSYEQYF

size: many
J: TRBJ2-1
V: TRBV19
D: TRBD2
DNA: TGTGCCAGTAGTCCCCGGACTAGCGGGCTATCCTACAATGAGCAGTTCTTC
CDR3: CASSPRTSGLSYNEQFF

size: many
J: TRBJ1-1
V: TRBV24-1
D: .
DNA: TGTGCCACCAGTGACGGCCTTGAAGCTTTCTTT
CDR3: CATSDGLEAFF

size: many
J: TRBJ1-1
V: TRBV29-1
D: TRBD1
DNA: TGCAGCGTTGCCGGGACAGGGGGCTCTGAAGCTTTCTTT
CDR3: CSVAGTGGSEAFF

size: few
J: TRBJ1-1
V: TRBV7-3
D: .
DNA: TGTGCCAGCAGCGCCCAACAGAACACTGAAGCTTTCTTT
CDR3: CASSAQQNTEAFF

size: .
J: TRBJ2-1
V: TRBV19
D: .
DNA: TGCGCCAGTAGGGGCTTTCAAACCTCCCGACTGGAGTTCTATGAGCAGTTCTTC
CDR3: CASRGFQTSRLEFYEQFF

size: many
J: TRBJ2-1
V: TRBV5-1
D: TRBD2
DNA: TGCGCCAGCAAGAGAGCGGGAGAATCCCACAATGAGCAGTTCTTC
CDR3: CASKRAGESHNEQFF

size: many
J: TRBJ2-2
V: TRBV24-1
D: TRBD1
DNA: TGTGCCACCAGTGATCCCGGGACAGGGGAAACCGGGGAGCTGTTTTTT
CDR3: CATSDPGTGETGELFF

size: .
J: TRBJ2-7
V: TRBV7-9
D: .
DNA: TGTGCCAGCAGCTTAGTGAGAACAGGGACCTACGAGCAGTACTTC
CDR3: CASSLVRTGTYEQYF

size: few
J: TRBJ1-5
V: TRBV7-2
D: .
DNA: TGTGCCAGCAGCTTAGTGGGACCCAATAGCAATCAGCCCCAGCATTTT
CDR3: CASSLVGPNSNQPQHF

size: few
J: TRBJ2-1
V: TRBV7-3
D: TRBD2
DNA: TGTGCCAGCAGCTTATTGTCTAGCGGGAGGACCAATGAGCAGTTCTTC
CDR3: CASSLLSSGRTNEQFF